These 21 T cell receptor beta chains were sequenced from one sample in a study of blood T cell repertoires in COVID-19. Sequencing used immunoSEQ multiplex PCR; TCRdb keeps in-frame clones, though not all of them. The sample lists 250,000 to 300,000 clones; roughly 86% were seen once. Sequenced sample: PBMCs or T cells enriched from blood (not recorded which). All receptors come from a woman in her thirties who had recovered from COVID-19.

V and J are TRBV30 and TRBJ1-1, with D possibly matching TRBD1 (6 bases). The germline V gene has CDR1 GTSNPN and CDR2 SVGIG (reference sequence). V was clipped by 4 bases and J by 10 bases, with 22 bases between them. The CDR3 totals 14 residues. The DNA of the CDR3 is TGTGCCTGGAACTTGGGACATCGATTTAGTGGAGCTTTCTTT. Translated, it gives CAWNLGHRFSGAFF.

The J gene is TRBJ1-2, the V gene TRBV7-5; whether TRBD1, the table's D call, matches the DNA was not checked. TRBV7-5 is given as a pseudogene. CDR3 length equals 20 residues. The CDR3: CARSRLGISGEVRGNYGYTF. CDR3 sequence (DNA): TGTGCCAGAAGCCGCCTGGGGATTTCGGGCGAGGTTAGGGGTAACTATGGCTACACCTTC.

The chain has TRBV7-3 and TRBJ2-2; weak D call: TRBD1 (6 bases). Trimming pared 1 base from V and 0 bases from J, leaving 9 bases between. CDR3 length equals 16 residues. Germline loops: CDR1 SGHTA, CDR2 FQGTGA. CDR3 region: CASSLMGAANTGELFF. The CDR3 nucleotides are TGTGCCAGCAGCTTAATGGGGGCCGCGAACACCGGGGAGCTGTTTTTT.

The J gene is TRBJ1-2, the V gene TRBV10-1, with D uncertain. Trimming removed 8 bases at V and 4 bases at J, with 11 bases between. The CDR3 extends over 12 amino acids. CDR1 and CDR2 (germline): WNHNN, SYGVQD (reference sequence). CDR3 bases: TGCGCCAGCCTTCGCGAGGTCTATGGCTACACCTTC. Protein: CASLREVYGYTF.

CDR3 residues: CASSPNSRQGFGETQYF. CDR3 nucleotides: TGTGCCAGCAGCCCGAATTCCCGACAGGGGTTCGGGGAGACCCAGTACTTC. This sequence joins TRBV5-7 and TRBJ2-5; 8 positions match TRBD1. TRBV5-7 is placed among ORFs of uncertain function. Unmatched junction bases numbered 16, after V lost 4 bases and J lost 5 bases. The CDR3 consists of 17 residues.

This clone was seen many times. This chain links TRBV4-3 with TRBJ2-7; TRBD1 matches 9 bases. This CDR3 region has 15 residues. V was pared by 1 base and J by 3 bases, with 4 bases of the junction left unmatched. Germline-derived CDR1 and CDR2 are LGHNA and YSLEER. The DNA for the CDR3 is TGCGCCAGCAGCCAAGGGGGACAGGGAGACTACGAGCAGTACTTC. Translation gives CASSQGGQGDYEQYF.

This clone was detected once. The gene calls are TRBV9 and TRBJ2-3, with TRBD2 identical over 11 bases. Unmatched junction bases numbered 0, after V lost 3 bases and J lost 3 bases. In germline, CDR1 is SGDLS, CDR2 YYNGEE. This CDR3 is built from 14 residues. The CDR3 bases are TGTGCCAGCAGCGCTAGCGGGAGGACAGATACGCAGTATTTT. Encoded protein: CASSASGRTDTQYF. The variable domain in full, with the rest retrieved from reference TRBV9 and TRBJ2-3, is DSGVTQTPKHLITATGQRVTLRCSPRSGDLSVYWYQQSLDQGLQFLIQYYNGEERAKGNILERFSAQQFPDLHSELNLSSLELGDSALYFCASSASGRTDTQYFGPGTRLTVL.

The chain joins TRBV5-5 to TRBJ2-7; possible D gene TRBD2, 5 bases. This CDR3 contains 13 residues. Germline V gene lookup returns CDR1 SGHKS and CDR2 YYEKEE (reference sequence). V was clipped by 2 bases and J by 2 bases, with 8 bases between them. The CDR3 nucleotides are TGTGCCAGCAGCTTAGCCGGGACCTACGAGCAGTACTTC. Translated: CASSLAGTYEQYF. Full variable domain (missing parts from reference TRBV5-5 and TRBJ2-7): DAGVTQSPTHLIKTRGQQVTLRCSPISGHKSVSWYQQVLGQGPQFIFQYYEKEERGRGNFPDRFSARQFPNYSSELNVNALLLGDSALYLCASSLAGTYEQYFGPGTRLTVT.

The chain's CDR3 is CASSPSTGLEHQKQFF. CDR3 sequence (DNA): TGTGCCAGCAGCCCGTCGACGGGACTCGAGCACCAGAAGCAGTTCTTC. The chain combines TRBV3-1 (or the pseudogene TRBV3-2) with TRBJ2-1, with D possibly being TRBD2 (6 bases). This CDR3 is 16 amino acids long. V lost 4 bases to trimming and J lost 11 bases, with 24 bases between them. The germline V gene has CDR1 LGHDT and CDR2 YNNKEL (reference sequence).

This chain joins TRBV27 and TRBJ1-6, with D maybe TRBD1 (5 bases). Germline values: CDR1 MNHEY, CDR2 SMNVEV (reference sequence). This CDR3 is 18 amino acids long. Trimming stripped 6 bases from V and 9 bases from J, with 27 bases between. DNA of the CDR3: TGTGCCAGCAGACCCAGGGTCAGAGAGAATTCAAGTAGTTCACCCCTCCACTTT. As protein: CASRPRVRENSSSSPLHF.

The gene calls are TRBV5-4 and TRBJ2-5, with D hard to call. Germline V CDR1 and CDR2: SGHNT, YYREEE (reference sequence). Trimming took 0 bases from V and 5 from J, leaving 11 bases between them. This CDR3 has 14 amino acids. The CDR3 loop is CASSLDPGEETQYF. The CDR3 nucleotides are TGTGCCAGCAGCTTGGATCCTGGAGAGGAGACCCAGTACTTC.

The chain's CDR3 is CAWSLRGTQYF. The CDR3 bases are TGTGCCTGGAGTCTCCGGGGAACGCAGTACTTC. The chain combines TRBV30 with TRBJ2-7, with D possibly matching TRBD2 (5 bases). From germline, CDR1 is GTSNPN and CDR2 SVGIG (reference sequence). V dropped 2 bases and J dropped 9 bases, with 11 bases sitting between them. The CDR3 is 11 amino acids. Together with reference TRBV30 and TRBJ2-7, the CDR3 gives the full variable domain: SQTIHQWPATLVQPVGSPLSLECTVEGTSNPNLYWYRQAAGRGLQLLFYSVGIGQISSEVPQNLSASRPQDRQFILSSKKLLLSDSGFYLCAWSLRGTQYFGPGTRLTVT.

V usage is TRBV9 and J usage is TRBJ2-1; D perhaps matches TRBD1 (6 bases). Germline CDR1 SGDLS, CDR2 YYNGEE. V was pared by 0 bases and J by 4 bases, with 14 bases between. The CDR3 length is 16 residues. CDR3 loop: CASSVAGGDAYNEQFF. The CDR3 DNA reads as TGTGCCAGCAGCGTAGCTGGGGGCGATGCGTACAATGAGCAGTTCTTC. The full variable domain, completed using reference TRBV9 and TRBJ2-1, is DSGVTQTPKHLITATGQRVTLRCSPRSGDLSVYWYQQSLDQGLQFLIQYYNGEERAKGNILERFSAQQFPDLHSELNLSSLELGDSALYFCASSVAGGDAYNEQFFGPGTRLTVL.

CDR3: CASSLGRGDNSPLHF. The CDR3 nucleotides read TGCGCCAGCAGCTTGGGCAGGGGGGACAATTCACCCCTCCACTTT. The rearrangement uses TRBV5-1 and TRBJ1-6; 7 bases map to TRBD1. Germline-derived CDR1 and CDR2 are SGHRS and YFSETQ. V was pared by 0 bases and J by 7 bases, with 4 bases of the junction left unmatched. This CDR3 has 15 residues.

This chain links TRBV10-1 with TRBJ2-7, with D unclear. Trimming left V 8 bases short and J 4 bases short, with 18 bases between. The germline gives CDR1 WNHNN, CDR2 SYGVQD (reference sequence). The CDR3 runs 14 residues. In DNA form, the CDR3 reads TGCGCCAGCGGAAGACCGATCGGGTTTTACGAGCAGTACTTC. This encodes CASGRPIGFYEQYF.

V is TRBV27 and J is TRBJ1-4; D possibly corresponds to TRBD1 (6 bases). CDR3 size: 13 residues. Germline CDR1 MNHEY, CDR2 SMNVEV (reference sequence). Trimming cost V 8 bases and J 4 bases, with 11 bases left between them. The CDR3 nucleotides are TGTGCCAGCGGTTGGACAGTTAATGAAAAACTGTTTTTT. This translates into CASGWTVNEKLFF. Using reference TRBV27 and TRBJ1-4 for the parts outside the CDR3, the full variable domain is EAQVTQNPRYLITVTGKKLTVTCSQNMNHEYMSWYRQDPGLGLRQIYYSMNVEVTDKGDVPEGYKVSRKEKRNFPLILESPSPNQTSLYFCASGWTVNEKLFFGSGTQLSVL.

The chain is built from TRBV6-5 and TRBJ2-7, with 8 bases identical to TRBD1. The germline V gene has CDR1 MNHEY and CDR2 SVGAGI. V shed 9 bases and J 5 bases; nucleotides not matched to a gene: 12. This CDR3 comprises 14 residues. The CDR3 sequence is CARPPGTGGNEQYF. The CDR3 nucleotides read TGTGCCAGACCCCCCGGGACAGGAGGAAACGAGCAGTACTTC.

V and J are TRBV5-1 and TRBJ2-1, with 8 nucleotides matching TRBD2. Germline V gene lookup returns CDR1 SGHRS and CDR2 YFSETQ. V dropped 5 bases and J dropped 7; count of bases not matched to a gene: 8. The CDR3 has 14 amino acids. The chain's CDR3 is CASSMAGGTNEQFF. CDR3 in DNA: TGCGCCAGCAGTATGGCGGGGGGCACTAATGAGCAGTTCTTC.

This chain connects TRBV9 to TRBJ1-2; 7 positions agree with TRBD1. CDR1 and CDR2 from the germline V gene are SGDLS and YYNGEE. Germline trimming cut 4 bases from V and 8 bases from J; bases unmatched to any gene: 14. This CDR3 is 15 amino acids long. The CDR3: CASSFSPGGNLGYTF. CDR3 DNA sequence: TGTGCCAGCAGCTTTAGTCCAGGGGGAAATCTGGGCTACACCTTC.

The CDR3 region is CASSFIRGTGELFF. CDR3 in DNA: TGTGCCAGCAGTTTCATACGGGGCACCGGGGAGCTGTTTTTT. The chain uses TRBV27 and TRBJ2-2; D perhaps matches TRBD2 (5 bases). From germline, CDR1 is MNHEY and CDR2 SMNVEV (reference sequence). This CDR3 is 14 amino acids long. V was pared by 3 bases and J by 4 bases, with 9 bases between.

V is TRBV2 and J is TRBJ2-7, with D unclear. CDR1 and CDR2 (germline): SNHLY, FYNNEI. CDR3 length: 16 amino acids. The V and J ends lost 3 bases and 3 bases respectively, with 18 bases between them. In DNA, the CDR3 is TGTGCCAGCAGTGAGCTTGGCGGCAGTCCTCTCTACGAGCAGTACTTC. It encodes CASSELGGSPLYEQYF.